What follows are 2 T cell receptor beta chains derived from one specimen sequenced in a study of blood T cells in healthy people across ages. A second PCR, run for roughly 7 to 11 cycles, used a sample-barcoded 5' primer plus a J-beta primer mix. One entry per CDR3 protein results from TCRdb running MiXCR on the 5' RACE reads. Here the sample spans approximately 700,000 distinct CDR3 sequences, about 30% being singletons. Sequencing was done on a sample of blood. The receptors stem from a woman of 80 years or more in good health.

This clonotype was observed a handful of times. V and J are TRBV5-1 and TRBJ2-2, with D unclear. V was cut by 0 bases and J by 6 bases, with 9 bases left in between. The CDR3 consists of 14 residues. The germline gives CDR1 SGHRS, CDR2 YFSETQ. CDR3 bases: TGCGCCAGCAGCTTGGGTGTTGGCCCCGGGGAGCTGTTTTTT. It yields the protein CASSLGVGPGELFF.

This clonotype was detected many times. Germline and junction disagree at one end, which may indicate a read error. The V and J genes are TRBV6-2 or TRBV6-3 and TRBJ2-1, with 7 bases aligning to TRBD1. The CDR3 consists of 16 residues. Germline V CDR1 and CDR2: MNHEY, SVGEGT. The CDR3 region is CACSGTATLRYNEQFF. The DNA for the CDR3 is TGTGCCTGCAGTGGGACAGCTACATTAAGGTACAATGAGCAGTTCTTC.